This record concerns one T cell receptor (beta chain) sequence. These data are taken from a study of blood T cell repertoires in COVID-19. Overall study: COVID-19 samples, acute and convalescent, were from the United States, Italy and Spain. Sources were T cells, B-cell-depleted T cells, or PBMCs; the material itself was cDNA or gDNA.

In the authors' workflow: Reference gene primer amplification gave nucleated cell count estimates. Libraries were prepared by immunoSEQ multiplex PCR; TCRdb keeps only in-frame clonotypes and omits some of them. V, J and clone size reflect that table, while D and trimming were determined from the DNA. The top ten clones hold roughly 6.3% of a sample with 70,000 or so clones, just under 90% of them seen once. Trimming cost V 2 bases and J 10 bases, with 23 bases left between them. The germline V gene encodes CDR1 MNHEY and CDR2 SVGEGT. CDR3 length: 16 amino acids. The TCR was taken from a woman aged 80 or over with active COVID-19. The V and J genes are TRBV6-2 or TRBV6-3 and TRBJ2-5, with D possibly matching TRBD1 (6 bases). The sequencing input was peripheral blood. Here the CDR3 DNA reads TGTGCCAGCAGTTACAGCGGTGCAGGGGCTTCGTCGGTCCAGTACTTC. It codes for CASSYSGAGASSVQYF.